These 14 T cell receptor beta chains were sequenced from one sample in a study of shared clonotypes between healthy human individuals. Assay used: immunoSEQ multiplex PCR; TCRdb lists only in-frame clones, some missing. The sample consists of under 1 million clones, about 96% of them appearing once. CD45RO-negative, CCR7-positively selected cells formed the naive CD8 fraction, excluding terminally differentiated effector memory CD45RA+ cells. Sample: naive CD8+ T cells sorted from blood. The receptors originated from a man aged 30 to 39 in good health.

V gene TRBV27 combines with J gene TRBJ1-2; D is unresolved. CDR1 MNHEY and CDR2 SMNVEV come from the germline V gene (reference sequence). Trimming pared 5 bases from V and 0 bases from J, leaving 16 bases between. This CDR3 has 16 residues. The CDR3 DNA sequence: TGTGCCAGCAGTCCTGGGAGACGGAGCCCTAACTATGGCTACACCTTC. Encoded protein: CASSPGRRSPNYGYTF.

Comment on this clone: Other nucleotide sequences in the sample specify the same CDR3. Written as DNA, the CDR3 is TGCGCCAGCAGCTTCGCAGGGGCTTCCTACGAGCAGTACTTC. Its translation is CASSFAGASYEQYF. J is TRBJ2-7 and V is TRBV5-1; tentative D call: TRBD1 (6 bases). The CDR3 runs to 14 residues. Germline V lookup: CDR1 SGHRS, CDR2 YFSETQ. With 2 bases removed from V and 1 base from J, the gap between germline ends came to 10 bases.

This chain connects TRBV7-8 to TRBJ2-1; D perhaps matches TRBD2 (6 bases). The V gene's germline CDR1 is SGHVS and CDR2 FQNEAQ. This CDR3 is built from 16 residues. V was shortened by 3 bases and J by 0 bases, with 12 bases between the two germline ends. As DNA, the CDR3 is TGTGCCAGCAGCTTTGGTGTCGGGAGCTCCTACAATGAGCAGTTCTTC. This encodes CASSFGVGSSYNEQFF.

This clone was observed a single time. This chain joins TRBV2 and TRBJ2-7; D tentatively reads TRBD1 or TRBD2 (5 bases each). Trimming pared 7 bases from V and 5 bases from J, leaving 12 bases between. Per germline, CDR1 SNHLY and CDR2 FYNNEI. There are 12 residues in the CDR3. CDR3 DNA sequence: TGTGCCAGCACCGGGGCCGGGGACGAGCAGTACTTC. Protein sequence: CASTGAGDEQYF. The whole variable domain, remainder taken from reference TRBV2 and TRBJ2-7, is EPEVTQTPSHQVTQMGQEVILRCVPISNHLYFYWYRQILGQKVEFLVSFYNNEISEKSEIFDDQFSVERPDGSNFTLKIRSTKLEDSAMYFCASTGAGDEQYFGPGTRLTVT.

The chain has TRBV7-3 and TRBJ2-7, with D maybe TRBD2 (6 bases). Germline lookup yields CDR1 SGHTA and CDR2 FQGTGA. CDR3 size: 14 residues. V was shortened by 6 bases and J by 0 bases, with 12 bases between the two germline ends. The CDR3 nucleotides are TGTGCCAGCAGTCCTGCGGGGCACTCCTACGAGCAGTACTTC. This sequence encodes CASSPAGHSYEQYF.

This clone has a handful of counts. The chain links TRBV4-2 to TRBJ2-7; 8 positions match TRBD2. V shed 1 base and J 6 bases; nucleotides not matched to a gene: 8. This CDR3 comprises 15 residues. Germline V gives CDR1 LGHNA, CDR2 YNFKEQ. CDR3 DNA sequence: TGTGCCAGCAGCCAAGTTCCGAGCGGGAGTGGCGAGCAGTACTTC. It encodes CASSQVPSGSGEQYF.

In DNA, the CDR3 is TGTGCCAGCAGCGCCTTACAGGGTATAGAGCAGTACTTC. Encoded protein: CASSALQGIEQYF. This sequence joins TRBV5-5 and TRBJ2-7; weak D call: TRBD1 (6 bases). This CDR3 has 13 amino acids. Per the germline V gene, CDR1 is SGHKS and CDR2 is YYEKEE (reference sequence). V gave up 4 bases and J gave up 7 bases, with 15 bases separating them. The full variable domain, rest sourced from reference TRBV5-5 and TRBJ2-7, is DAGVTQSPTHLIKTRGQQVTLRCSPISGHKSVSWYQQVLGQGPQFIFQYYEKEERGRGNFPDRFSARQFPNYSSELNVNALLLGDSALYLCASSALQGIEQYFGPGTRLTVT.

The CDR3 region has the DNA TGTGCCAGCAGTTACCGACTGACAGGCCTGGAGAACACCGGGGAGCTGTTTTTT. Protein sequence: CASSYRLTGLENTGELFF. V gene TRBV27 combines with J gene TRBJ2-2, with TRBD1 as a possible D gene (6 bases). The germline V and J ends were trimmed by 4 bases and 1 base, with 19 bases remaining between them. This CDR3 has 18 residues. Germline V CDR1 and CDR2: MNHEY, SMNVEV (reference sequence).

Note on this clone: Other DNA sequences in this sample translate to the same CDR3. The chain couples TRBV27 to TRBJ1-2; D might be TRBD1 (6 bases). V lost 1 base, J lost 5 bases, and 8 bases lay in between. Germline loops: CDR1 MNHEY, CDR2 SMNVEV (reference sequence). The CDR3 extends over 13 amino acids. DNA of the CDR3: TGTGCCAGCAGTTTATGGCAGGGGTATGGCTACACCTTC. It specifies CASSLWQGYGYTF.

This chain joins TRBV21-1 and TRBJ2-1; TRBD2 is the table's D call, not checked against the DNA. TRBV21-1 constitutes a pseudogene. The CDR3 spans 15 residues. The CDR3 loop is CAGSGLGTPYNEQFF. The CDR3 region has the DNA TGTGCCGGATCGGGACTAGGTACACCCTACAATGAGCAGTTCTTC.

In DNA form, the CDR3 reads TGTGCCAGCAGCTTTGGGGGGAGCAATCAGCCCCAGCATTTT. Amino acid sequence: CASSFGGSNQPQHF. The chain combines TRBV11-3 with TRBJ1-5; D possibly corresponds to TRBD1 (5 bases). The V end was cut by 3 bases, the J end by 1 base, with 7 bases between. The germline V gene has CDR1 SGHNT and CDR2 YENEEA. The CDR3 totals 14 residues.

This chain connects TRBV4-1 to TRBJ2-7; no definite D call. The CDR3 contains 16 residues. From germline, CDR1 is MGHRA and CDR2 YSYEKL. V lost 4 bases and J lost 4, with 20 bases in between. CDR3 DNA sequence: TGCGCCAGCAGCCGGCCCGGGTCCGGTTATGAGTACGAGCAGTACTTC. Translating gives CASSRPGSGYEYEQYF.

The gene calls are TRBV2 and TRBJ2-4; the match to TRBD1 covers 8 bases. This CDR3 region has 14 residues. Germline V lookup: CDR1 SNHLY, CDR2 FYNNEI. V shed 4 bases, J shed 4 bases, and the junction held 3 bases outside the gene matches. CDR3 DNA: TGTGCCAGCAGTGGCCGGGACAGGAAAAACATTCAGTACTTC. Translation: CASSGRDRKNIQYF.

This rearrangement joins TRBV5-4 to TRBJ1-1; D uncertain. The V gene's germline CDR1 is SGHNT and CDR2 YYREEE (reference sequence). V shed 1 base and J shed 2 bases, with 9 bases lying between them. The CDR3 runs to 14 residues. The CDR3 region has the DNA TGTGCCAGCAGCTTGTGGGGATTTAACACTGAAGCTTTCTTT. Its translation: CASSLWGFNTEAFF.